Listed below are T cell receptor beta chains from one sample, sequenced in a study of cytomegalovirus exposure and HLA in healthy donors. Produced via immunoSEQ multiplex PCR; TCRdb's table is partial and in-frame only. The table shows roughly 240,000 clones, with about 88% occurring only once. The specimen was PBMCs. The receptor source for this set is a girl aged 2-10 years in good health and CMV-seronegative. Both conserved end residues are part of each CDR3. The D gene is left open where the match is weak. Part of the rows lack a size; the others show once, few, many or a class for expanded clones.

D gene	V gene	clone size	J gene	CDR3 DNA	CDR3 protein
-	TRBV4-2	-	TRBJ2-7	TGTGCCAGCAGCCAAGTACGAGGGGGATCCTACGAGCAGTACTTC	CASSQVRGGSYEQYF
-	TRBV5-4	-	TRBJ2-7	TGTGCCAGCAGCTTGGGTGGGACACCCTACGAGCAGTACTTC	CASSLGGTPYEQYF
-	TRBV4-1	-	TRBJ1-4	TGCGCCAGCAGCCTACCATCGGAGGGGCGGGGCGGTGAAAAACTGTTTTTT	CASSLPSEGRGGEKLFF
TRBD1	TRBV19	-	TRBJ1-4	TGTGCCAGTACCACACAGGGGTTTCGGACTAATGAAAAACTGTTTTTT	CASTTQGFRTNEKLFF
TRBD2	TRBV6-5	-	TRBJ2-3	TGTGCCAGCAGTTACACGGGACTAGCGGGCGGCGATACGCAGTATTTT	CASSYTGLAGGDTQYF
TRBD2	TRBV5-1	-	TRBJ2-3	TGCGCCAGCAGCCCCATTGGGCGGGGGGTGAACACAGATACGCAGTATTTT	CASSPIGRGVNTDTQYF
TRBD1	TRBV6-1	-	TRBJ1-5	TGTGCCAGCGACAGGGAGGCGTATAGCAATCAGCCCCAGCATTTT	CASDREAYSNQPQHF
-	TRBV11-2	-	TRBJ1-2	TGTGCCAGCAGCTTTTCAGGGCTATGGGGCTACACCTTC	CASSFSGLWGYTF
TRBD2	TRBV7-9	-	TRBJ2-7	TGTGCCAGCAGCTTCATCGGGACTAGCGGGATGCAGTACTTC	CASSFIGTSGMQYF
TRBD2	TRBV2	-	TRBJ2-5	TGTGCCAGCAGCGCCGGGACTAGCGGGAGAGAGACCCAGTACTTC	CASSAGTSGRETQYF
-	TRBV6-5	-	TRBJ1-3	TGTGCCAGCAGTTTCCGACGGGTCTCTGGAAACACCATATATTTT	CASSFRRVSGNTIYF
TRBD1	TRBV7-9	-	TRBJ1-6	TGTGCCAGCAGCTTACCATTTCTAGGGACAGGGAATTCACCCCTCCACTTT	CASSLPFLGTGNSPLHF
-	TRBV30	-	TRBJ1-6	TGTGCCTGGAGTGTATCCTGGGCCTCCTATAATTCACCCCTCCACTTT	CAWSVSWASYNSPLHF
TRBD1	TRBV27	-	TRBJ2-2	TGTGCCAGCAGTATAACGGACAGGGGGGGCACCGGGGAGCTGTTTTTT	CASSITDRGGTGELFF
TRBD1	TRBV10-3	-	TRBJ1-2	TGTGCCATCAGGGGAGACAGGGACACGATCTATGGCTACACCTTC	CAIRGDRDTIYGYTF
-	TRBV15	once	TRBJ1-2	TGTGCCACCAGCAGAGGAGAGAGAGTCGGCTACACCTTC	CATSRGERVGYTF
-	TRBV18	-	TRBJ1-5	TGTGCCAGCTCACCCCTCGAGGGCGATCAGCCCCAGCATTTT	CASSPLEGDQPQHF
TRBD1	TRBV5-5	-	TRBJ2-7	TGTGCCAGGATACGGGACAGGGGAACCTACGAGCAGTACTTC	CARIRDRGTYEQYF
TRBD1	TRBV7-3	-	TRBJ2-1	TGTGCCAGCAGCTTCGACAGGGTAGAAGCTAATGAGCAGTTCTTC	CASSFDRVEANEQFF
TRBD1	TRBV30	few	TRBJ2-7	TGTGCCTGGGGACAGGGGGCCTTCTACGAGCAGTACTTC	CAWGQGAFYEQYF
TRBD1	TRBV5-4	-	TRBJ1-2	TGTGCCAGCAGCTTGAACTACGACAGGGGTAGGGTCTATGGCTACACCTTC	CASSLNYDRGRVYGYTF
-	TRBV4-1	-	TRBJ1-5	TGCGCCAGCAGCCAAGGGGGCCAGAGCAATCAGCCCCAGCATTTT	CASSQGGQSNQPQHF
TRBD2	TRBV10-3	-	TRBJ2-1	TGTGCCATCAGTGATGGCGGGGGGGAGCAGTTCTTC	CAISDGGGEQFF
TRBD2	TRBV13	few	TRBJ2-7	TGTGCCAGCAGCTTAGGCCTAGCGGGAGTCTACGAGCAGTACTTC	CASSLGLAGVYEQYF
-	TRBV5-1	-	TRBJ2-5	TGCGCCAGCAGCCCCGTACAAGAGACCCAGTACTTC	CASSPVQETQYF
-	TRBV27	-	TRBJ2-3	TGTGCCAGCCGCCCGGGGAGCGCAGATACGCAGTATTTT	CASRPGSADTQYF
-	TRBV19	-	TRBJ2-5	TGTGCCAGTAGTATAGGATTCAGACGGGGAGGAGAGACCCAGTACTTC	CASSIGFRRGGETQYF
-	TRBV18	few	TRBJ1-4	TGTGCCAGCTCACCAGGGGCAGGTGGTGAAAAACTGTTTTTT	CASSPGAGGEKLFF
TRBD1	TRBV5-8	-	TRBJ1-4	TGTGCCAGCAGCCTAACCGGGACAGGGAAAAAACTGTTTTTT	CASSLTGTGKKLFF
TRBD2	TRBV5-4	-	TRBJ2-7	TGTGCCAGCAGCCCTACTAGCGGGAGAAACGAGCAGTACTTC	CASSPTSGRNEQYF
TRBD2	TRBV11-2	-	TRBJ2-7	TGTGCCAGCAGCCTCAGCGGGATCTCCCACGAGCAGTACTTC	CASSLSGISHEQYF
TRBD1	TRBV28	-	TRBJ1-5	TGTGCCAGCAGCCCGGGACAGTATAGCAATCAGCCCCAGCATTTT	CASSPGQYSNQPQHF
TRBD1	TRBV6-5	-	TRBJ1-2	TGTGCCAGCAGTCAGCCCGCGGGACAGGGGGAGGGCTACACCTTC	CASSQPAGQGEGYTF
TRBD2	TRBV27	-	TRBJ2-5	TGTGCCAGCAGTCGCACCTCCTCTAGCGGGCCCTTGGCCCAGTACTTC	CASSRTSSSGPLAQYF
-	TRBV7-9	-	TRBJ2-5	TGTGCCAGCAGCTTAGTCGCGTCAGGGAAAGAGACCCAGTACTTC	CASSLVASGKETQYF
-	TRBV4-2	-	TRBJ2-7	TGTGCCAGCAGCCGGAGGGTAGAAATTTCCTACGAGCAGTACTTC	CASSRRVEISYEQYF
-	TRBV27	few	TRBJ1-2	TGTGCCAGCAGTTGGGGGCTGAACTATGGCTACACCTTC	CASSWGLNYGYTF
-	TRBV4-1	-	TRBJ1-1	TGCGCCAGCAGCCAAAACCCAGGGATCATCACTGAAGCTTTCTTT	CASSQNPGIITEAFF
-	TRBV6-1	-	TRBJ1-1	TGTGCCAGCAGTGCGGACAGTTGGGAAGCTTTCTTT	CASSADSWEAFF
-	TRBV6-1	-	TRBJ2-7	TGTGCCAGCATGAGGACATCCCTTCCACACGAGCAGTACTTC	CASMRTSLPHEQYF
TRBD2	TRBV6-6	-	TRBJ2-7	TGTGCCAGCAGGGACGACCCGGGGGGTCTCGAGCAGTACTTC	CASRDDPGGLEQYF
-	TRBV5-4	-	TRBJ2-1	TGTGCCAGCAGCTCAGGGGCCCGAGGGGTTCGCAATGAGCAGTTCTTC	CASSSGARGVRNEQFF
-	TRBV25-1	-	TRBJ2-5	TGTGCCAGCAGGGGAGGTGGGCCAGAGACCCAGTACTTC	CASRGGGPETQYF
-	TRBV25-1	-	TRBJ1-2	TGTGCCAGCAGTCGAGGTCTCGATGGCTACACCTTC	CASSRGLDGYTF
-	TRBV7-9	-	TRBJ1-4	TGTGCCAGCAGCTTACTGGGTTCGGGGGAAAAACTGTTTTTT	CASSLLGSGEKLFF
-	TRBV7-7	-	TRBJ2-7	TGTGCCAGCAGCTCAGGGGTTAAGGGACCCTACGAGCAGTACTTC	CASSSGVKGPYEQYF